The T cell receptor beta chain under discussion was sequenced for a study of T-cell memory formation after mild COVID-19. About the study: For the most part, TCR clusters were specific to one donor.

TCRdb reprocessed the 5' RACE reads via MiXCR and lists one record per CDR3 protein. There are about 350,000 distinct CDR3 sequences in the sample; around 15% occur only once, and 22% lies in the top ten. This clonotype has more than one count but fewer than ten. The sequenced sample consisted of PBMCs or a T cell subset sorted from them (not recorded which). The TCR comes from a man younger than 35 who had mild COVID-19 (a few samples of this study predate the infection). Cell type and time point are not known.

CDR3 nucleotides: TGTGCCACCAGTAGGTTTGGTGAGCAGTTCTTC. As protein: CATSRFGEQFF. The chain combines TRBV24-1 with TRBJ2-1, with D uncertain. The CDR3 covers 11 residues. Germline lookup yields CDR1 KGHDR and CDR2 SFDVKD. V was pared by 6 bases and J by 9 bases, with 8 bases between.